This TCR beta chain stems from a study of CD8 T cells in ankylosing spondylitis. Regarding the study as a whole: A motif in TCR beta, a set of fewer than ten highly homologous variants, appeared characteristic of ankylosing spondylitis blood.

This clonotype was counted at least ten times. Its antigen is unidentified. The V and J ends lost 6 bases and 5 bases respectively, with 14 bases between them. This CDR3 comprises 13 residues. Germline assignment: CDR1 DFQATT and CDR2 SNEGSKA (reference sequence). Libraries of TCR beta came from quantitative 5'-RACE with molecular barcodes. TCRdb processed the 5' RACE reads anew with MiXCR; each CDR3 protein has one entry. The sample lists 450,000 to 550,000 distinct CDR3 sequences, roughly 5% occurring once. The chain uses TRBV20-1 and TRBJ2-1, with unresolved D. The receptor was derived from a male donor with ankylosing spondylitis. Input material: blood, either unsorted or a sorted T cell fraction (not recorded which). The CDR3 nucleotides read TGCAGTGCAATCGATGGGCTAGACAATGAGCAGTTCTTC. Protein sequence: CSAIDGLDNEQFF.